Detailed here is one T cell receptor beta chain. This entry belongs to a study of OX40 agonist ivuxolimab in advanced cancers. This table comes from immunoSEQ multiplex PCR, and its TCRdb copy is limited to in-frame clones, with some not included. This sample has 45,000 to 50,000 clones, with roughly 90% found just once. Germline loops: CDR1 MNHEY, CDR2 SVGAGI. V shed 5 bases and J shed 2 bases, with 7 bases lying between them. CDR3 length: 12 amino acids. The rearrangement joins TRBV6-5 to TRBJ2-7; no clear D. Material: CD4+ or CD8+ T cells sorted from blood, obtained in a trial of the OX40 agonist ivuxolimab. The clonotype comes from an adult with an advanced solid tumor such as melanoma, head and neck, liver or kidney cancer. The CDR3 region is CASSTVPYEQYF. As DNA, the CDR3 is TGTGCCAGCAGTACAGTTCCCTACGAGCAGTACTTC.